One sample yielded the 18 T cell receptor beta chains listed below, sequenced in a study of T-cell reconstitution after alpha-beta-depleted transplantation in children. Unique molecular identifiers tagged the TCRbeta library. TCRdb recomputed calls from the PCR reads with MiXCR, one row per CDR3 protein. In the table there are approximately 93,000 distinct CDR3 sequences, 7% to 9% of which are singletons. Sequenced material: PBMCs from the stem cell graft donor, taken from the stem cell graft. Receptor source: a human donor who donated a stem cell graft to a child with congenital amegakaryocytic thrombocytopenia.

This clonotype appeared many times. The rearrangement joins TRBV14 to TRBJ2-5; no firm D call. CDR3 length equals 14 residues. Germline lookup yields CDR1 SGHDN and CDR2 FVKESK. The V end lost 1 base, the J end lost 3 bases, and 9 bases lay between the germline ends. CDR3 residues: CASSQVRQEETQYF. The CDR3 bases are TGTGCCAGCAGCCAAGTTCGTCAAGAAGAGACCCAGTACTTC.

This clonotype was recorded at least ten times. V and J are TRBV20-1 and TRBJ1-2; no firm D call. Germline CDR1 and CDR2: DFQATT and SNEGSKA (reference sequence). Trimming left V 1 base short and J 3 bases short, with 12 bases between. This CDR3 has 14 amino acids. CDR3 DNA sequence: TGCAGTGCTAGAGCCCCACTTATCGACTATGGCTACACCTTC. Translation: CSARAPLIDYGYTF.

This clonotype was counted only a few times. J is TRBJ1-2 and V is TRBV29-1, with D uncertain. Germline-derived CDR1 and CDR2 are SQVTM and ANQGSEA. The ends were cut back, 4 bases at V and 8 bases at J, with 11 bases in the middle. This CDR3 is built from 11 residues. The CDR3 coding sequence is TGCAGCGTTGGAGCCGTGCAGGGCTACACCTTC. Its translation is CSVGAVQGYTF.

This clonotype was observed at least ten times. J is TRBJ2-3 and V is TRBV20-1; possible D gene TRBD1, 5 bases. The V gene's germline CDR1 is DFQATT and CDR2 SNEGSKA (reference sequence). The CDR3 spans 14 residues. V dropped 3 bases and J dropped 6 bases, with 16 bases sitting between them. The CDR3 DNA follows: TGCAGTGCTAGGGACACGGGTTCGTCGGATACGCAGTATTTT. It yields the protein CSARDTGSSDTQYF.

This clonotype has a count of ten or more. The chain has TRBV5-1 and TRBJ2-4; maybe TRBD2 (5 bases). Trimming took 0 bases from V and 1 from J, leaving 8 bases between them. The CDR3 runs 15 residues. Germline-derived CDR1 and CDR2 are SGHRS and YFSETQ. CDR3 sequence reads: CASSLGGLAKNIQYF. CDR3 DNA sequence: TGCGCCAGCAGCTTGGGCGGGCTTGCCAAAAACATTCAGTACTTC.

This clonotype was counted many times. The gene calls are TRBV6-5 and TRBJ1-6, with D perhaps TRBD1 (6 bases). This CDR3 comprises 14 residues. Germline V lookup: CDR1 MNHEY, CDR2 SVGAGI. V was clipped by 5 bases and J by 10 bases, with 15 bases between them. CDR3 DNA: TGTGCCAGCAGTCGGTCACAGGGTAGATCACCCCTCCACTTT. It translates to CASSRSQGRSPLHF.

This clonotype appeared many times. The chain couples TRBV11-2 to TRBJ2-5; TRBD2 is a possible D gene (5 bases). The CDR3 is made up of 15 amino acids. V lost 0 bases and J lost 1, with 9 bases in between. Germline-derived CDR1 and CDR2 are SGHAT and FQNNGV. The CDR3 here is CASSLDFGVQETQYF. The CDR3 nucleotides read TGTGCCAGCAGCTTAGACTTCGGGGTCCAAGAGACCCAGTACTTC.

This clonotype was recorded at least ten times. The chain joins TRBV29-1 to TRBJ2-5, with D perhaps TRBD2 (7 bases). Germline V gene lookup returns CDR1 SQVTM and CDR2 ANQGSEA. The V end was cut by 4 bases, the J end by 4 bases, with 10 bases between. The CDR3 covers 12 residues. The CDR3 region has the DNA TGCAGCGTTGCGCGGGGGCGAGAGACCCAGTACTTC. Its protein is CSVARGRETQYF.

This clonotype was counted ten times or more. This CDR3 reads CASRDRAGNTEAFF. The CDR3, as DNA: TGCGCCAGCAGAGACAGGGCGGGGAACACTGAAGCTTTCTTT. The rearrangement links TRBV5-1 to TRBJ1-1, with 7 bases matching TRBD1. The CDR3 runs 14 residues. Germline trimming cut 5 bases from V and 1 base from J; bases unmatched to any gene: 5. Germline-derived CDR1 and CDR2 are SGHRS and YFSETQ.

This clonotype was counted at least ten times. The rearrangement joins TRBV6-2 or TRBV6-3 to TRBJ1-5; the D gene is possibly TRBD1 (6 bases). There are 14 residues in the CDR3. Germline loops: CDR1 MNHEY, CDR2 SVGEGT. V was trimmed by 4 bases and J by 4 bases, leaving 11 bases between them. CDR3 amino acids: CASSSDSGNQPQHF. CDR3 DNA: TGTGCCAGCAGTTCGGACAGTGGGAATCAGCCCCAGCATTTT.

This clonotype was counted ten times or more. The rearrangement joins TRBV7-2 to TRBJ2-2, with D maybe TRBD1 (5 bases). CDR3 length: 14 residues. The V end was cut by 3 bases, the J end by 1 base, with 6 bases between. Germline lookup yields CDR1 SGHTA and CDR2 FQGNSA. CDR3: CASSFDRNTGELFF. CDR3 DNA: TGTGCCAGCAGCTTCGACAGGAACACCGGGGAGCTGTTTTTT.

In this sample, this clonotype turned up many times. For the CDR3, the DNA is TGTGCCAGCAGCCAAGATGTTCATGGGACAGGGACCTACGAGCAGTACTTC. Protein sequence: CASSQDVHGTGTYEQYF. The chain is built from TRBV4-2 and TRBJ2-7; 9 bases fit TRBD1. J gave up 2 bases and V 0 bases, and 8 bases lay outside the gene matches. The CDR3 has 17 amino acids. Germline V gene sequence: CDR1 LGHNA, CDR2 YNFKEQ.

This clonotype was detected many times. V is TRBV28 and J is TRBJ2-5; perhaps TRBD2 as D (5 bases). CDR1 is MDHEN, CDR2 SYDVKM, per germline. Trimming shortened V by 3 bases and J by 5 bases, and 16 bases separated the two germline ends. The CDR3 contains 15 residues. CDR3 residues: CASSLRPWRRETQYF. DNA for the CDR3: TGTGCCAGCAGTTTGCGACCGTGGAGGAGGGAGACCCAGTACTTC.

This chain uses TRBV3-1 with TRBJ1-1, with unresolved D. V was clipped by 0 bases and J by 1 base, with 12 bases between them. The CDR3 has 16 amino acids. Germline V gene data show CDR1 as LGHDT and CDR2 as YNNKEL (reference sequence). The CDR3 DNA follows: TGTGCCAGCAGCCAAGAAAGGCTCGGGGAGAACACTGAAGCTTTCTTT. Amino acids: CASSQERLGENTEAFF. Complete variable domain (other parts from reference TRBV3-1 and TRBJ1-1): DTAVSQTPKYLVTQMGNDKSIKCEQNLGHDTMYWYKQDSKKFLKIMFSYNNKELIINETVPNRFSPKSPDKAHLNLHINSLELGDSAVYFCASSQERLGENTEAFFGQGTRLTVV.

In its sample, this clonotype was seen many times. CDR3 coding DNA: TGTGCCAGCAACCTACTGTACGGTAGTCGACGCGCGACCTACGAGCAGTACTTC. Protein sequence: CASNLLYGSRRATYEQYF. This chain links TRBV14 with TRBJ2-7; D remains ambiguous. The germline V gene encodes CDR1 SGHDN and CDR2 FVKESK. This CDR3 region has 18 residues. The V gene lost 7 bases and the J gene lost 2 bases, with 27 bases spanning the gap. The full variable domain, completed using reference TRBV14 and TRBJ2-7, is EAGVTQFPSHSVIEKGQTVTLRCDPISGHDNLYWYRRVMGKEIKFLLHFVKESKQDESGMPNNRFLAERTGGTYSTLKVQPAELEDSGVYFCASNLLYGSRRATYEQYFGPGTRLTVT.

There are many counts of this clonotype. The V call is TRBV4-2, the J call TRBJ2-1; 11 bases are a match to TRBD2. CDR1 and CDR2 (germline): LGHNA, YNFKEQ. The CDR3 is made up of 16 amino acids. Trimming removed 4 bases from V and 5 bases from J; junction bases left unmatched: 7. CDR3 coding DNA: TGTGCCAGCAGCCCCTCACTAGCGGGGGACAACAATGAGCAGTTCTTC. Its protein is CASSPSLAGDNNEQFF.

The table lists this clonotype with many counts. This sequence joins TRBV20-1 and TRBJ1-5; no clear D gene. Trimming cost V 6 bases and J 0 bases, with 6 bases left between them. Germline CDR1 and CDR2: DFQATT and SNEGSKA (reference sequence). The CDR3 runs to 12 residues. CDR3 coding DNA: TGCAGTGCCTCATTTAGCAATCAGCCCCAGCATTTT. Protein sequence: CSASFSNQPQHF.

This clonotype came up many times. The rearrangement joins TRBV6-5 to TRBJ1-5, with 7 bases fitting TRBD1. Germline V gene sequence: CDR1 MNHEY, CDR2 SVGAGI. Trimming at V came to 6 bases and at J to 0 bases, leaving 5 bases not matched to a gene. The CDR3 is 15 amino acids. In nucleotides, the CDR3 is TGTGCCAGCAGACGAACAGGGGATAGCAATCAGCCCCAGCATTTT. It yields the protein CASRRTGDSNQPQHF.